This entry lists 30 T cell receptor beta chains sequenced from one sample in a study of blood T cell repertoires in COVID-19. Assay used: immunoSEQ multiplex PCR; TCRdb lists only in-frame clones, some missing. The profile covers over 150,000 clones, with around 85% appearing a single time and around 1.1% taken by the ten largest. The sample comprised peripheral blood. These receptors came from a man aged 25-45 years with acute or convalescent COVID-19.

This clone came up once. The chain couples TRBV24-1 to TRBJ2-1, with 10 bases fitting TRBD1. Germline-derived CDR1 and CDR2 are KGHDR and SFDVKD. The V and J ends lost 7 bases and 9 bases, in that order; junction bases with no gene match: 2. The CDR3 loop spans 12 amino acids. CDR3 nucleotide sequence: TGTGCCACCAGCGGGACAGGGGCTGAGCAGTTCTTC. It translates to CATSGTGAEQFF.

This chain's CDR3 is CASSLKRILGGLDTQYF. The CDR3 nucleotides are TGTGCCAGCAGCTTAAAGAGGATCTTAGGGGGTTTAGATACGCAGTATTTT. The chain combines TRBV6-2 or TRBV6-3 with TRBJ2-3, with D possibly matching TRBD1 (6 bases). The V gene lost 6 bases and the J gene lost 5 bases, with 24 bases spanning the gap. From germline, CDR1 is MNHEY and CDR2 SVGEGT. This CDR3 has 17 residues.

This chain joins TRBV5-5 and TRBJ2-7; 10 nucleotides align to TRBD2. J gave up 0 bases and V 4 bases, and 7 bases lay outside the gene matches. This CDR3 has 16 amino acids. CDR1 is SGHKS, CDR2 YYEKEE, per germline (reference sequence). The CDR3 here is CASSTGSGRASYEQYF. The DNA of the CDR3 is TGTGCCAGCAGCACTGGGAGCGGGAGGGCCTCCTACGAGCAGTACTTC.

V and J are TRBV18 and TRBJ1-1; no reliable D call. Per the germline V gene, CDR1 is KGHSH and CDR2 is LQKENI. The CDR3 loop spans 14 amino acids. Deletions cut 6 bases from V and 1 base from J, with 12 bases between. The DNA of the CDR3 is TGTGCCAGCTCTCGCCTTGACACGAACACTGAAGCTTTCTTT. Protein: CASSRLDTNTEAFF.

The CDR3 DNA follows: TGTGCCAGCAGTCGGACTAGCGGGAGTATCTACAATGAGCAGTTCTTC. This encodes CASSRTSGSIYNEQFF. The chain joins TRBV2 to TRBJ2-1; 13 bases are shared with TRBD2. The germline V gene encodes CDR1 SNHLY and CDR2 FYNNEI. The CDR3 is made up of 16 amino acids. Losses at the gene ends were 5 bases for V and 3 bases for J; bases not matched to a gene: 4.

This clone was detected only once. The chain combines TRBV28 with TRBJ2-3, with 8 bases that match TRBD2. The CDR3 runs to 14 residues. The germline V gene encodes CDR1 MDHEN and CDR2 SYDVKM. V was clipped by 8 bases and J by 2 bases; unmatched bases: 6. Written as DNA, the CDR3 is TGTGCCAGCGTGGCGGGGGGCTCCACAGATACGCAGTATTTT. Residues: CASVAGGSTDTQYF.

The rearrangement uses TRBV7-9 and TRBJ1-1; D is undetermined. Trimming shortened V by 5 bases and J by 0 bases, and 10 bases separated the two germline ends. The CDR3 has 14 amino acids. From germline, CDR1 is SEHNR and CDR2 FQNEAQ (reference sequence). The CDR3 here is CASSAQNMNTEAFF. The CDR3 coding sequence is TGTGCCAGCAGCGCCCAGAATATGAACACTGAAGCTTTCTTT.

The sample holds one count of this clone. As DNA, the CDR3 is TGTGCCACCAGCAGAGATTCAGGGTGGGGTTCCAGGCCCCAAGAGACCCAGTACTTC. This encodes CATSRDSGWGSRPQETQYF. The rearrangement uses TRBV15 and TRBJ2-5; tentative D call: TRBD1 (5 bases). The CDR3 is made up of 19 amino acids. Germline V gives CDR1 LNHNV, CDR2 YYDKDF (reference sequence). V was cut by 0 bases and J by 1 base, with 21 bases left in between.

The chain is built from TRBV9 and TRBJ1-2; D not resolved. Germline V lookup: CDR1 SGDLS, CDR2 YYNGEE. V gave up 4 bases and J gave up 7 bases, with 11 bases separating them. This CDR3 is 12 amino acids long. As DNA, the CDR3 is TGTGCCAGCAGCCCCCGGACTCGTGGCTACACCTTC. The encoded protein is CASSPRTRGYTF.

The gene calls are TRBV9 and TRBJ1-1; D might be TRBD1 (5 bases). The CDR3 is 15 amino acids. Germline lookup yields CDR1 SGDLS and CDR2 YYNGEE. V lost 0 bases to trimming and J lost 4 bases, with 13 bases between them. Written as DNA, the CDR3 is TGTGCCAGCAGCGTAGACCAGGGCTGGGGCACTGAAGCTTTCTTT. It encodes CASSVDQGWGTEAFF.

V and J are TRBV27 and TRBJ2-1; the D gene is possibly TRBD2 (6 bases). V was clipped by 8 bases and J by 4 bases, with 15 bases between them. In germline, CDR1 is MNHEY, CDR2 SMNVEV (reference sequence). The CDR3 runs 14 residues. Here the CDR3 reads CASGRVAAYNEQFF. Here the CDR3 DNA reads TGTGCCAGCGGAAGAGTAGCGGCATACAATGAGCAGTTCTTC.

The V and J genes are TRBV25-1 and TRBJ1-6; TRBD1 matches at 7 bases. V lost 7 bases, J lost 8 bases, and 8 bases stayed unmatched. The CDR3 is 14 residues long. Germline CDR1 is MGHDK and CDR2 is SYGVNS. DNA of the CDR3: TGTGCCAGCACCTCGACAGGGATGGATTCACCCCTCCACTTT. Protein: CASTSTGMDSPLHF.

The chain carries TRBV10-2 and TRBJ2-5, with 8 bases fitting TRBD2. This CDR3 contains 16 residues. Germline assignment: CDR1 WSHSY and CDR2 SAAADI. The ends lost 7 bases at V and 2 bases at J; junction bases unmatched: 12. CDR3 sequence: CASNLEGGGIQETQYF. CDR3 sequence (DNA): TGCGCCAGCAACCTAGAGGGCGGGGGGATACAAGAGACCCAGTACTTC.

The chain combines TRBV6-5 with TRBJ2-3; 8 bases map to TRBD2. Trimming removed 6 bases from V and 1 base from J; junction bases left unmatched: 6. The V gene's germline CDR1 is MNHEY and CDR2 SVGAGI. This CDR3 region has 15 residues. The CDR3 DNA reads TGTGCCAGCAGGCCCGGGGGGGCCGGCACAGATACGCAGTATTTT. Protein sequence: CASRPGGAGTDTQYF.

CDR3 nucleotides: TGTGCCAGCAGTTTCAGGGGCCACGAGCAGTACTTC. Its protein is CASSFRGHEQYF. The chain links TRBV12-3 or TRBV12-4 to TRBJ2-7; D is perhaps TRBD1 (6 bases). Trimming stripped 3 bases from V and 5 bases from J, with 8 bases between. The CDR3 loop spans 12 amino acids.

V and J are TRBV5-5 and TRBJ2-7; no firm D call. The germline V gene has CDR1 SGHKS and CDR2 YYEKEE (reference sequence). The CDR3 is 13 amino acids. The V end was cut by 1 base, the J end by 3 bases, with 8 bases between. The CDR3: CASSLYSFYEQYF. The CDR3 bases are TGTGCCAGCAGCTTGTATTCTTTCTACGAGCAGTACTTC.

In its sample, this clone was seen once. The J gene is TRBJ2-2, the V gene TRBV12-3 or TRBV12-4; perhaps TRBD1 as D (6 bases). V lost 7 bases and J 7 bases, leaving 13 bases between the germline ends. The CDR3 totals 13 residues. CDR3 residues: CASTRGRGGELFF. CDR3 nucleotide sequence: TGTGCCAGCACCAGGGGCCGCGGCGGGGAGCTGTTTTTT.

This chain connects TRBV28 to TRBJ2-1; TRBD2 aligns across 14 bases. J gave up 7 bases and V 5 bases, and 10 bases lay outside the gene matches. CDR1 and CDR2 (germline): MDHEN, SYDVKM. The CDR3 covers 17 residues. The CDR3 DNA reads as TGTGCCAGCAGTAGATGGACTAGCGGGGGGTCGAGGAATGAGCAGTTCTTC. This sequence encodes CASSRWTSGGSRNEQFF.

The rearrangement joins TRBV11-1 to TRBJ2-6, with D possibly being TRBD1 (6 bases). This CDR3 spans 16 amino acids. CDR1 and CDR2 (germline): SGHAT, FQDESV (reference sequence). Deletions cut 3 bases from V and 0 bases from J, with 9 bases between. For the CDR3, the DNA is TGTGCCAGCAGCTTTAACAGGGTCTCTGGGGCCAACGTCCTGACTTTC. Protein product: CASSFNRVSGANVLTF.

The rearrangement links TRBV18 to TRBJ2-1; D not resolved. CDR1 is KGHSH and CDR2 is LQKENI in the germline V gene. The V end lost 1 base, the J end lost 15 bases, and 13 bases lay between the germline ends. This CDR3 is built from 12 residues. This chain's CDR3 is CASSPRQASRFF. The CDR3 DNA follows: TGTGCCAGCTCACCACGGCAGGCCAGTCGGTTCTTC.

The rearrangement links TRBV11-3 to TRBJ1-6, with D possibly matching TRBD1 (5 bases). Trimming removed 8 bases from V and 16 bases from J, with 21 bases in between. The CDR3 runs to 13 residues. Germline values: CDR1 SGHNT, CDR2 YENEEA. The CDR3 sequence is CASSPWGDLPLHF. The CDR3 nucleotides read TGTGCCAGCTCCCCATGGGGCGACTTGCCACTCCACTTT. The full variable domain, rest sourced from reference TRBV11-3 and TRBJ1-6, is EAGVVQSPRYKIIEKKQPVAFWCNPISGHNTLYWYLQNLGQGPELLIRYENEEAVDDSQLPKDRFSAERLKGVDSTLKIQPAELGDSAVYLCASSPWGDLPLHFGNGTRLTVT.

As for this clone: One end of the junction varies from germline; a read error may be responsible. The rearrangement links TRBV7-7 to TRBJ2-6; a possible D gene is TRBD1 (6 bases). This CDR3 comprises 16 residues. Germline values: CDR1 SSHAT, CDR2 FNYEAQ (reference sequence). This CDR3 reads CASSLGAEQGANVLTF. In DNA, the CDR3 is TGTGCTAGCAGCTTGGGGGCGGAACAGGGGGCCAACGTCCTGACTTTC.

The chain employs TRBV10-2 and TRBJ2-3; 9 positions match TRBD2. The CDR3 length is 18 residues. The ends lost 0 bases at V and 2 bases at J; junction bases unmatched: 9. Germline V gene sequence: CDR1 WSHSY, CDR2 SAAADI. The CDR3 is CASSESKLAGSLTDTQYF. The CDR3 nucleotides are TGCGCCAGCAGTGAGTCGAAACTAGCGGGTAGCCTCACAGATACGCAGTATTTT.

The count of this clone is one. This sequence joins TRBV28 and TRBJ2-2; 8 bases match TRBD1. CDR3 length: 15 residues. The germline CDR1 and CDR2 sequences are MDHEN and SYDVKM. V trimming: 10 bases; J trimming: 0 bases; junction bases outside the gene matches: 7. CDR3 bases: TGTGCCACCCTCGGACAGGGACCGAACACCGGGGAGCTGTTTTTT. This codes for CATLGQGPNTGELFF.

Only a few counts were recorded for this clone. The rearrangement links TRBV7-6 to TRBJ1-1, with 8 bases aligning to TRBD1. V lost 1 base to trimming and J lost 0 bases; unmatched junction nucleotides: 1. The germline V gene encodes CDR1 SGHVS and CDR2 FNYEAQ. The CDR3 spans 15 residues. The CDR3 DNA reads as TGTGCCAGCAGCTTAGGGACAGGGATGAACACTGAAGCTTTCTTT. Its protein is CASSLGTGMNTEAFF.

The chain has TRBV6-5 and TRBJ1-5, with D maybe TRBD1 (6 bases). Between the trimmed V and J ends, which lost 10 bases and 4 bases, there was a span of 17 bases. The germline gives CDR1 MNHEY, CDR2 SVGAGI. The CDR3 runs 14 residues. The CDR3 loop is CATSIGTFNQPQHF. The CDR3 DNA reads TGTGCCACTTCTATAGGGACATTTAATCAGCCCCAGCATTTT.

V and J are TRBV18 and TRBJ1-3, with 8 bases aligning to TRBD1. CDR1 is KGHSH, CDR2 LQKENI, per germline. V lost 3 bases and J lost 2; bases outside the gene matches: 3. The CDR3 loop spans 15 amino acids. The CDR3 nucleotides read TGTGCCAGCTCACCCGTACAGGGGGCTGGAAACACCATATATTTT. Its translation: CASSPVQGAGNTIYF.

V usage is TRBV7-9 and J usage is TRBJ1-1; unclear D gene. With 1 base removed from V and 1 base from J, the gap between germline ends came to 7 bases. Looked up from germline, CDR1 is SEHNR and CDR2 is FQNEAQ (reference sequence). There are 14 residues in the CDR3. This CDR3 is CASSLDLKNTEAFF. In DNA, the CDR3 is TGTGCCAGCAGCTTAGATCTTAAGAACACTGAAGCTTTCTTT.

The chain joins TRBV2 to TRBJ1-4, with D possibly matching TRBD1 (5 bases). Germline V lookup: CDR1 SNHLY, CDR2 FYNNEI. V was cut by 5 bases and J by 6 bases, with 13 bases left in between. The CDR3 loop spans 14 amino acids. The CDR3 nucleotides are TGTGCCAGCAGTAGACAGCGAAGGGATGAAAAACTGTTTTTT. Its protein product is CASSRQRRDEKLFF.

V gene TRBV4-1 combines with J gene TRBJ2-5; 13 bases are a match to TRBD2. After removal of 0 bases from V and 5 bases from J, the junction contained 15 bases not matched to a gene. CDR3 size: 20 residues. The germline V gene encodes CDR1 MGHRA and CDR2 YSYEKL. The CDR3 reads CASSQEPGLAGPRIEETQYF. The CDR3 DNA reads TGCGCCAGCAGCCAAGAACCGGGACTAGCGGGACCAAGGATCGAGGAGACCCAGTACTTC.